Listed here is a single TCR beta chain. Between the trimmed V and J ends, which lost 6 bases and 4 bases, there was a span of 9 bases. The CDR3 has 13 residues. The data derive from a study of blood T cell repertoires in COVID-19. On the study more broadly: Acute and convalescent COVID-19 samples came from the United States, Italy and Spain.

Original processing methods: Amplification with reference gene primers provided the estimates of nucleated cell counts. Only in-frame clones appear in the TCRdb table, and some are missing; sequencing was by immunoSEQ multiplex PCR. D and trimming come from the DNA, and the V and J calls and clone size come from that table. The sample lists around 270,000 clones; roughly 90% were seen once. J is TRBJ1-4 and V is TRBV12-3 or TRBV12-4; D is ambiguous. The sequencing sample was made of peripheral blood. The clonotype was recovered from a man aged 35 to 55 with acute or convalescent COVID-19. The CDR3 bases are TGTGCCAGCAGCCTAAGGAGTAATGAAAAACTGTTTTTT. This encodes CASSLRSNEKLFF.